Below are 20 T cell receptor beta chains sequenced from a single sample in a study of OX40 agonist ivuxolimab in advanced cancers. TCRdb keeps only in-frame clones here, not all; method: immunoSEQ multiplex PCR. The sample has some 74,000 clones; about four fifths are singletons. The source was CD4+ or CD8+ T cells sorted from blood, collected in a trial of the OX40 agonist ivuxolimab. The source of these receptors is an adult with an advanced solid tumor such as melanoma, head and neck, liver or kidney cancer.

The chain employs TRBV28 and TRBJ1-5; no firm D call. Germline V gives CDR1 MDHEN, CDR2 SYDVKM. There are 15 residues in the CDR3. The V end lost 3 bases, the J end lost 0 bases, and 9 bases lay between the germline ends. CDR3 sequence: CASSLGSSSNQPQHF. The CDR3, as DNA: TGTGCCAGCAGTTTGGGCAGTTCTAGCAATCAGCCCCAGCATTTT.

J is TRBJ2-1 and V is TRBV9, with 12 bases matching TRBD2. The CDR3 contains 15 residues. CDR1 is SGDLS and CDR2 is YYNGEE in the germline V gene. Germline trimming cut 4 bases from V and 4 bases from J; bases unmatched to any gene: 3. In DNA form, the CDR3 reads TGTGCCAGCAGCCCAGGACTAGCGGGATACAATGAGCAGTTCTTC. Residues: CASSPGLAGYNEQFF. Filled out from reference TRBV9 and TRBJ2-1, the complete variable domain reads DSGVTQTPKHLITATGQRVTLRCSPRSGDLSVYWYQQSLDQGLQFLIQYYNGEERAKGNILERFSAQQFPDLHSELNLSSLELGDSALYFCASSPGLAGYNEQFFGPGTRLTVL.

DNA of the CDR3: TGTGCCAGCAAATCGGAGCCAGGATCTGGAAACACCATATATTTT. Its protein product is CASKSEPGSGNTIYF. The chain carries TRBV27 and TRBJ1-3; D gene ambiguous. The CDR3 sequence is 15 residues long. CDR1 is MNHEY, CDR2 SMNVEV, per germline (reference sequence). Trimming cost V 7 bases and J 1 base, with 14 bases left between them.

V usage is TRBV2 and J usage is TRBJ1-6, with a weak D call TRBD1 (5 bases). The V gene lost 10 bases and the J gene lost 3 bases, with 13 bases spanning the gap. The CDR3 is 14 amino acids. Germline V gene lookup returns CDR1 SNHLY and CDR2 FYNNEI. The CDR3 bases are TGTGCCACCAGGGCAGGCGACTATAATTCACCCCTCCACTTT. Its protein product is CATRAGDYNSPLHF.

The chain employs TRBV27 and TRBJ1-6; a weak D match, TRBD1 (5 bases). From germline, CDR1 is MNHEY and CDR2 SMNVEV (reference sequence). This CDR3 comprises 15 residues. V lost 4 bases to trimming and J lost 10 bases, with 17 bases between them. The CDR3 region has the DNA TGTGCCAGCAGTTCTGGTGGGGGGTTTCAGTCACCCCTCCACTTT. This gives the protein CASSSGGGFQSPLHF.

This chain joins TRBV21-1 and TRBJ2-7; TRBD2 reflects the table's D call only, with no check against the DNA. TRBV21-1 is flagged as a pseudogene. The CDR3 contains 13 residues. The CDR3 loop reads CASSPTTTYEQYF. In nucleotides, the CDR3 is TGTGCCAGCAGCCCGACGACTACCTACGAGCAGTACTTC.

The rearrangement uses TRBV6-1 and TRBJ2-6; 9 nucleotides agree with TRBD1. Per germline, CDR1 MNHNS and CDR2 SASEGT. This CDR3 is 19 amino acids long. V lost 3 bases to trimming and J lost 4 bases; unmatched junction nucleotides: 13. CDR3 nucleotides: TGTGCCAGCAGTGACCTCCAGGGACAGGGCCTTGCGGGGGCCAACGTCCTGACTTTC. Its protein is CASSDLQGQGLAGANVLTF.

The rearrangement links TRBV10-3 to TRBJ2-2, with D perhaps matching TRBD1 (6 bases). Germline values: CDR1 ENHRY, CDR2 SYGVKD. Trimming removed 3 bases from V and 7 bases from J, with 12 bases in between. The CDR3 loop spans 14 amino acids. The CDR3 coding sequence is TGTGCCATCAGTGATAGGGGGTCCGACGGGGAGCTGTTTTTT. Encoded protein: CAISDRGSDGELFF.

This chain uses TRBV20-1 with TRBJ2-5; D may be TRBD2 (5 bases). The CDR3 consists of 11 residues. The germline CDR1 and CDR2 sequences are DFQATT and SNEGSKA (reference sequence). V lost 5 bases to trimming and J lost 7 bases, with 11 bases between them. The CDR3 coding sequence is TGCAGTGCTCCCTACCGGGGGACCCAGTACTTC. Translating it yields CSAPYRGTQYF.

The J gene is TRBJ2-5, the V gene TRBV6-5, with D uncertain. Germline assignment: CDR1 MNHEY and CDR2 SVGAGI. The CDR3 contains 14 residues. V shed 3 bases and J shed 1 base, with 9 bases lying between them. CDR3 in amino acids: CASSYRPFQETQYF. CDR3 in DNA: TGTGCCAGCAGTTATCGTCCCTTCCAAGAGACCCAGTACTTC.

The count of this clone is one. The J gene is TRBJ2-1, the V gene TRBV23-1; D is ambiguous. Being an ORF, TRBV23-1 has a function that is uncertain. V was shortened by 4 bases and J by 0 bases, with 16 bases between the two germline ends. There are 17 residues in the CDR3. The DNA of the CDR3 is TGCGCCAGCAGTCCCGGGCGCCCTCTTTACTCCTACAATGAGCAGTTCTTC. Translation gives CASSPGRPLYSYNEQFF.

The chain combines TRBV10-3 with TRBJ2-7; D perhaps matches TRBD1 (7 bases). The V end was cut by 6 bases, the J end by 3 bases, with 9 bases between. The CDR3 has 12 amino acids. Germline CDR1 is ENHRY and CDR2 is SYGVKD. In DNA form, the CDR3 reads TGTGCCATCAGCCAGGGGGGCTACGAGCAGTACTTC. This codes for CAISQGGYEQYF.

V and J are TRBV7-9 and TRBJ2-2; 9 nucleotides match TRBD1. Per germline, CDR1 SEHNR and CDR2 FQNEAQ (reference sequence). The CDR3 runs 15 residues. Trimming at V came to 5 bases and at J to 1 base, leaving 2 bases not matched to a gene. The CDR3 region is CASSTDRGNTGELFF. In DNA, the CDR3 is TGTGCCAGCAGCACGGACAGGGGGAACACCGGGGAGCTGTTTTTT.

The chain carries TRBV6-6 and TRBJ1-1, with D unclear. The CDR3 loop spans 12 amino acids. Germline CDR1 reads MNHNY; CDR2 reads SVGAGI (reference sequence). The V gene lost 5 bases and the J gene lost 5 bases, with 9 bases spanning the gap. The CDR3 DNA reads as TGTGCCAGCAGTCCTATGAGGACTGAAGCTTTCTTT. Protein sequence: CASSPMRTEAFF.

The chain joins TRBV7-9 to TRBJ2-1; no definite D call. The germline V gene encodes CDR1 SEHNR and CDR2 FQNEAQ (reference sequence). V lost 6 bases, J lost 9 bases, and 15 bases lay in between. This CDR3 is built from 13 residues. DNA for the CDR3: TGTGCCAGCAGTGGGTCCTGGGGTGCTGAGCAGTTCTTC. Protein sequence: CASSGSWGAEQFF. Complete variable domain (other parts from reference TRBV7-9 and TRBJ2-1): DTGVSQNPRHKITKRGQNVTFRCDPISEHNRLYWYRQTLGQGPEFLTYFQNEAQLEKSRLLSDRFSAERPKGSFSTLEIQRTEQGDSAMYLCASSGSWGAEQFFGPGTRLTVL.

The V gene is TRBV27, the J gene TRBJ2-5; 8 nucleotides align to TRBD2. Per the germline V gene, CDR1 is MNHEY and CDR2 is SMNVEV (reference sequence). The CDR3 has 15 amino acids. Trimming cost V 3 bases and J 9 bases; bases outside gene matches: 12. The CDR3 sequence: CASSFHRGGAAAQYF. Here the CDR3 DNA reads TGTGCCAGCAGTTTCCATCGGGGGGGTGCAGCGGCCCAGTACTTC.

The V gene is TRBV7-9, the J gene TRBJ2-1, with 7 bases lining up with TRBD2. The ends lost 6 bases at V and 2 bases at J; junction bases unmatched: 7. Germline V gene data show CDR1 as SEHNR and CDR2 as FQNEAQ (reference sequence). The CDR3 covers 15 residues. The CDR3, as DNA: TGTGCCAGCAGGATAGCTAGCGGCACCTACAATGAGCAGTTCTTC. Translated: CASRIASGTYNEQFF. Supplemented by reference TRBV7-9 and TRBJ2-1, the full variable domain reads DTGVSQNPRHKITKRGQNVTFRCDPISEHNRLYWYRQTLGQGPEFLTYFQNEAQLEKSRLLSDRFSAERPKGSFSTLEIQRTEQGDSAMYLCASRIASGTYNEQFFGPGTRLTVL.

V gene TRBV2 combines with J gene TRBJ1-5; 9 nucleotides line up with TRBD1. CDR1 is SNHLY and CDR2 is FYNNEI in the germline V gene. V lost 3 bases and J lost 6; bases outside the gene matches: 3. The CDR3 covers 14 residues. The CDR3 loop is CASSDDRGGQPQHF. The CDR3 DNA sequence: TGTGCCAGCAGTGATGACAGGGGGGGTCAGCCCCAGCATTTT.

V usage is TRBV28 and J usage is TRBJ1-2, with a possible D match to TRBD1 (5 bases). Germline V lookup: CDR1 MDHEN, CDR2 SYDVKM. Deletions cut 2 bases from V and 4 bases from J, with 11 bases between. The CDR3 has 14 residues. In DNA form, the CDR3 reads TGTGCCAGCAGTTTAGGGGCCGTTGGCTATGGCTACACCTTC. Translating gives CASSLGAVGYGYTF.

Comment on this clone: Additional DNA sequences in this sample encode the identical CDR3. J is TRBJ2-3 and V is TRBV7-9; D is unclear. Looked up from germline, CDR1 is SEHNR and CDR2 is FQNEAQ (reference sequence). This CDR3 has 13 amino acids. V gave up 0 bases and J gave up 4 bases, with 5 bases separating them. CDR3 nucleotide sequence: TGTGCCAGCAGCTTAGCAGGTTCAGATACGCAGTATTTT. Encoded protein: CASSLAGSDTQYF.